This T cell receptor beta chain was obtained from a study of shared clonotypes between healthy human individuals. Study-level results: A generally larger estimated richness was seen in naive subsets than in memory subsets. Collection of samples was limited to blood; tissue repertoires likely differ.

This clone was counted a single time. The antigen is not known. The germline V gene encodes CDR1 PRHDT and CDR2 FYEKMQ (reference sequence). The CDR3 spans 14 residues. Trimming cost V 6 bases and J 7 bases, with 15 bases left between them. Assay: immunoSEQ multiplex PCR; the TCRdb copy retains only in-frame clones and omits some. The sample includes under 2.5 million clones, roughly 90% seen only once; the top ten take more than 0.35%. The receptor comes from a man aged 18 to 30 in good health. Some clones in this sample may be carry-over from other donors' samples. V gene TRBV13 combines with J gene TRBJ1-4, with D perhaps matching TRBD1 (5 bases). Sequencing was performed on naive CD4+ T cells from PBMCs. Subset indicated: CD45RA+ positively selected. This CDR3 is CASSKRPGAEKLFF. CDR3 DNA sequence: TGTGCCAGCAGTAAGCGGCCTGGGGCTGAAAAACTGTTTTTT. Combining the CDR3 with reference TRBV13 and TRBJ1-4 gives the whole variable domain AAGVIQSPRHLIKEKRETATLKCYPIPRHDTVYWYQQGPGQDPQFLISFYEKMQSDKGSIPDRFSAQQFSDYHSELNMSSLELGDSALYFCASSKRPGAEKLFFGSGTQLSVL.